Included here is one T cell receptor (beta chain) sequence, with context. Its target is unknown. This sample was included in a study of beta chain features in type 1 diabetes. cDNA synthesis used the whole RNA isolate, giving expressed TCRB sequences. Sequenced by immunoSEQ multiplex PCR; TCRdb stores in-frame clones only, minus some. The sample holds roughly 380,000 clones, 15% to 20% seen once. The CDR3 sequence is 13 residues long. The V gene lost 3 bases and the J gene lost 4 bases, with 8 bases spanning the gap. Germline CDR1 SNHLY, CDR2 FYNNEI. Study-level results: Researchers could not determine here whether HLA type influences TCRB rearrangement. cDNA-based sequencing might over-represent cells highly expressing TCR.

Sequencing was carried out using naive CD4+ T cells from blood. The rearrangement joins TRBV2 to TRBJ2-3; tentative D call: TRBD2 (6 bases). The source of this sequence is a young woman in good health. As DNA, the CDR3 is TGTGCCAGCAGTGAGATAGCGGCAGATACGCAGTATTTT. Residues: CASSEIAADTQYF.